A selection of T cell receptor beta chains follows, all from one sample in a study of OX40 agonist ivuxolimab in advanced cancers. The data were produced by immunoSEQ multiplex PCR, yet TCRdb's version contains in-frame clones alone and is incomplete. The sample shows roughly 50,000 clones, roughly four fifths of them seen only once. The sample consisted of CD4+ or CD8+ T cells sorted from blood, taken in a trial of the OX40 agonist ivuxolimab. These receptors came from an adult with an advanced solid tumor such as melanoma, head and neck, liver or kidney cancer. Both conserved end residues are part of each CDR3. Each record gives: clone size, V gene, D gene, J gene, CDR3 DNA, CDR3 protein. A D gene is named only where the DNA matches it firmly. Clone size appears in some rows only: once, few, many, or a class for an expanded clone.

once	TRBV11-3	NA	TRBJ1-1	TGTGCCAGCGGAACCGGGGGTCAGGAAGCTTTCTTT	CASGTGGQEAFF
NA	TRBV19	NA	TRBJ1-1	TGTGCCAGTAGTGAACAGAGGAACACTGAAGCTTTCTTT	CASSEQRNTEAFF
NA	TRBV29-1	NA	TRBJ1-1	TGCAGCGTTGAAAATGAAGGGCCTGAAGCTTTCTTT	CSVENEGPEAFF
NA	TRBV2	NA	TRBJ2-1	TGTGCCAGCACGGAGTCTCCCCGGTACTCCTACAATGAGCAGTTCTTC	CASTESPRYSYNEQFF
NA	TRBV27	NA	TRBJ2-3	TGTGCCAGCAGTCTGGGACTTAACCCCAGCACAGATACGCAGTATTTT	CASSLGLNPSTDTQYF
NA	TRBV28	TRBD1	TRBJ1-3	TGTGCCAGCAGTTTATACAGGGGGAGCTCTGGAAACACCATATATTTT	CASSLYRGSSGNTIYF
NA	TRBV2	NA	TRBJ2-7	TGTGCCAGCAGTGCCCGGTCAGGGATTGCCTACGAGCAGTACTTC	CASSARSGIAYEQYF
NA	TRBV28	NA	TRBJ1-2	TGTGCCAGCAGTTCCCTGTTAAATCCTGGCTACACCTTC	CASSSLLNPGYTF
NA	TRBV9	TRBD1	TRBJ1-3	TGTGCCAGCAGCGATGGGACAGGGTCCGGAAACACCATATATTTT	CASSDGTGSGNTIYF
NA	TRBV11-3	TRBD1	TRBJ2-3	TGTGCCAGCAGCTTGGGACAGAGCACAGATACGCAGTATTTT	CASSLGQSTDTQYF
NA	TRBV7-9	TRBD2	TRBJ2-2	TGTGCCAGCAGCTTAGGTTCGAGCGGGAGAACCAACACCGGGGAGCTGTTTTTT	CASSLGSSGRTNTGELFF
NA	TRBV13	NA	TRBJ2-2	TGTGCCAGCAGCCCGGGGACTCCCCAGAACACCGGGGAGCTGTTTTTT	CASSPGTPQNTGELFF
NA	TRBV10-3	TRBD1	TRBJ1-2	TGTGCCATCAGTTCCCCGGGACAGGGCAGGTATGGCTACACCTTC	CAISSPGQGRYGYTF
NA	TRBV19	TRBD1	TRBJ2-5	TGTGCCAGTAGTTCGCTTCTCCGGGACAGGGGGCAAGAGACCCAGTACTTC	CASSSLLRDRGQETQYF
NA	TRBV6-5	NA	TRBJ2-2	TGTGCCAGCAGTTACCTGTCGGGATCTGTCGGGGAGCTGTTTTTT	CASSYLSGSVGELFF
NA	TRBV4-1	NA	TRBJ1-3	TGCGCCAGCAGCCAACCCAAAACAGGGAGCTCTGGAAACACCATATATTTT	CASSQPKTGSSGNTIYF
NA	TRBV9	NA	TRBJ1-5	TGTGCCAGCAGCGTAGGGGAGGGTCAGCCCCAGCATTTT	CASSVGEGQPQHF
NA	TRBV5-1	NA	TRBJ2-1	TGCGCCAGCAGCTTTACCTACAATGAGCAGTTCTTC	CASSFTYNEQFF
few	TRBV7-3	NA	TRBJ2-7	TGTGCCAGCAGCCCCCGCCGGGGGAGTATCGACGAGCAGTACTTC	CASSPRRGSIDEQYF
few	TRBV30	TRBD2	TRBJ2-4	TGTGCCTGGAGTTCACTAGCGGGCAAAAAAAACATTCAGTACTTC	CAWSSLAGKKNIQYF
NA	TRBV7-2	TRBD1	TRBJ2-1	TGTGCCAGCAGCTGGACAGGGGCCCGGGGGAGTGAGCAGTTCTTC	CASSWTGARGSEQFF
NA	TRBV28	NA	TRBJ2-7	TGTGCCAGCAGTTTTAGGGACGAGCAGTACTTC	CASSFRDEQYF
once	TRBV6-4	TRBD1	TRBJ1-1	TGTGCCAGCAGTCCGACAGGGATGAACACTGAAGCTTTCTTT	CASSPTGMNTEAFF
NA	TRBV15	NA	TRBJ2-3	TGTGCCACCAGCTCCGCGGGGAACACAGATACGCAGTATTTT	CATSSAGNTDTQYF